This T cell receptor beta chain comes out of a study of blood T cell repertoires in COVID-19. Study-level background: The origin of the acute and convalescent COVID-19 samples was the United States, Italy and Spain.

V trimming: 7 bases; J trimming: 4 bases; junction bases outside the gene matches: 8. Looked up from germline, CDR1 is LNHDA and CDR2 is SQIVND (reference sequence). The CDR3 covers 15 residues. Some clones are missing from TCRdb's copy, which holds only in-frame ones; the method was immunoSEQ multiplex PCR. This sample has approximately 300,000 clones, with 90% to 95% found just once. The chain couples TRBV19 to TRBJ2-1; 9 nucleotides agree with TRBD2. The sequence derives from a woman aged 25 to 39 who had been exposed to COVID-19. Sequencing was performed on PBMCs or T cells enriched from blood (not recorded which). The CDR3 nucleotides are TGTGCCAGTACTAATAGCGGGGGCCATTACAATGAGCAGTTCTTC. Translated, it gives CASTNSGGHYNEQFF.